The rows below give T cell receptor beta chains drawn from one sample of a study of monozygotic twins with inflammatory bowel disease. TCRdb re-called the 5' RACE reads and shows each CDR3 protein once, DNA omitted. This table lists around 210,000 distinct CDR3 sequences. Sequencing input: blood. The receptors stem from a human donor with ulcerative colitis or Crohn's disease, or a healthy co-twin of an affected twin (not recorded which). Each CDR3 is given with its conserved first and last residue.

j_call v_call cdr3_aa
TRBJ2-7 TRBV20-1 CSALTSGRDPNGEQYF
TRBJ2-2 TRBV20-1 CSATSRPNTGELFF
TRBJ1-1 TRBV27 CASSMNRQGLRYMNTEAFF
TRBJ2-3 TRBV5-1 CASSPMTSGGTTQYF
TRBJ2-7 TRBV5-6 CASSLAGGPGYEQYF
TRBJ1-4 TRBV7-2 CASSPPGGRTNEKLFF
TRBJ2-2 TRBV5-1 CASTFQSATGELFF
TRBJ2-7 TRBV27 CASSLRARLAGGYEQYF
TRBJ1-2 TRBV18 CASSVSSGAGYGYTF
TRBJ2-1 TRBV25-1 CASRDSLNEEQFF
TRBJ2-1 TRBV7-9 CASSPLAGLIYNEQFF
TRBJ1-4 TRBV2 CASKGGGAGTNEKLFF
TRBJ1-5 TRBV6-1 CASSENGADSNQPQHF
TRBJ1-1 TRBV25-1 CASSALGTGDTEAFF
TRBJ1-2 TRBV13 CASSPRGESVYGYTF
TRBJ2-1 TRBV11-3 CASSSYSGSDNEQFF
TRBJ1-2 TRBV6-5 CASSYSAGQGLYGYTF
TRBJ2-1 TRBV12-3/TRBV12-4 CASTLGSEQFF
TRBJ2-6 TRBV7-9 CASSFGQGLSGANVLTF
TRBJ1-6 TRBV20-1 CSARDRQGWPNNSPLHF
TRBJ1-2 TRBV28 CASNLSGRGHYGYTF
TRBJ1-1 TRBV18 CASSISRNTEAFF
TRBJ2-7 TRBV20-1 CSARDRAGTSYEQYF
TRBJ2-3 TRBV7-2 CASSLTAGGGDTQYF
TRBJ1-1 TRBV30 CAWTFGGTEAFF
TRBJ1-1 TRBV5-1 CASVGQSEAFF
TRBJ2-1 TRBV20-1 CSARGTTLNEQYF
TRBJ1-2 TRBV20-1 CSAPRGDYGYTF
TRBJ2-3 TRBV27 CASSWGQGWADTQYF
TRBJ1-1 TRBV20-1 CSARPPGRMNTEAFF
TRBJ2-3 TRBV12-3/TRBV12-4 CASSLNGGGTTDTQYF
TRBJ2-1 TRBV4-1 CASRSQGNEQFF
TRBJ2-2 TRBV12-3/TRBV12-4 CASSSLAGGRTGELFF
TRBJ1-1 TRBV10-3 CAISLGTGTEAFF
TRBJ2-1 TRBV20-1 CSVTPGMGIAAFF
TRBJ2-1 TRBV7-2 CASSGTGVDEQFF
TRBJ2-2 TRBV7-3 CASSLTGGYNTGELFF
TRBJ2-2 TRBV5-4 CASSPDRAGTGELFF
TRBJ2-7 TRBV10-3 CAISETYEQYF
TRBJ1-5 TRBV6-2/TRBV6-3 CATLRGGYSNQPQHF
TRBJ1-3 TRBV29-1 CSARTAGNTIYF